The rows below give T cell receptor beta chains drawn from one sample of a study of naive and memory T cell subsets. MiXCR, applied by TCRdb to the UMI-ligation and nested PCR reads, yields one record per CDR3 protein. Of 140,000 to 150,000 distinct CDR3 sequences listed, about 17% are singletons. Material for sequencing was naive CD4+ T cells from blood. The receptors were sampled from a human donor in good health. CDR3s include the opening cysteine and the closing phenylalanine or tryptophan. A D gene is named only where the DNA matches it firmly. A row's size may be missing; if present it is once, few, many or a size class.

TRBV12-3/TRBV12-4,.,TRBJ2-7,.,CASSRRYSEVYEQYF,TGTGCCAGCAGTCGAAGATACAGCGAAGTTTACGAGCAGTACTTC
TRBV7-2,.,TRBJ2-1,.,CASSPQAREQFF,TGTGCCAGCAGCCCACAAGCGAGGGAGCAGTTCTTC
TRBV30,.,TRBJ2-1,TRBD1,CGGGQGKAYNEQFF,TGTGGGGGGGGACAGGGGAAAGCTTACAATGAGCAGTTCTTC
TRBV18,.,TRBJ1-2,.,CASSPRDAISGYTF,TGTGCCAGCTCACCCCGGGACGCTATTTCGGGCTACACCTTC
TRBV5-4,.,TRBJ2-7,.,CASSPLGNANYEQYF,TGTGCCAGCAGTCCCTTGGGGAACGCTAACTACGAGCAGTACTTC
TRBV4-2,.,TRBJ2-1,TRBD2,CASSQDLWERGLAVYNEQFF,TGTGCCAGCAGCCAAGATCTTTGGGAGAGAGGACTAGCGGTCTACAATGAGCAGTTCTTC
TRBV20-1,many,TRBJ2-2,.,CSAGRTGELFF,TGCAGTGCCGGACGAACCGGGGAGCTGTTTTTT
TRBV28,few,TRBJ2-3,TRBD1,CASTPRTGFTDTQYF,TGTGCCAGCACGCCGCGGACAGGGTTCACAGATACGCAGTATTTT
TRBV6-6,.,TRBJ2-4,.,CASDRAKNIQYF,TGTGCCTCAGACAGAGCCAAAAACATTCAGTACTTC
TRBV28,.,TRBJ2-3,TRBD1,CASGEQGTDTQYF,TGTGCCAGCGGGGAACAGGGGACAGATACGCAGTATTTT
TRBV11-2,.,TRBJ2-2,TRBD2,CASSPYLLAGDTGELFF,TGTGCCAGCAGCCCCTACCTGCTAGCGGGAGACACCGGGGAGCTGTTTTTT
TRBV7-3,.,TRBJ2-1,TRBD1,CASSLEDRESYNEQFF,TGTGCCAGCAGCTTAGAGGACAGGGAGTCCTACAATGAGCAGTTCTTC
TRBV11-2,.,TRBJ2-4,.,CASSLEGRGRDIQYF,TGTGCCAGCAGCTTAGAGGGGCGGGGCAGAGACATTCAGTACTTC
TRBV2,.,TRBJ1-5,TRBD1,CASSLRQGRNQPQHF,TGTGCCAGCAGCTTAAGACAGGGTCGCAATCAGCCCCAGCATTTT
TRBV28,.,TRBJ2-2,.,CASSLGRGLTGELFF,TGTGCCAGCAGTTTAGGTCGGGGGCTCACCGGGGAGCTGTTTTTT
TRBV11-3,many,TRBJ2-3,.,CASSLDRTDTQYF,TGTGCCAGCAGCTTAGATCGGACAGATACGCAGTATTTT
TRBV5-1,few,TRBJ2-1,TRBD2,CASSLAVGGPADEQFF,TGCGCCAGCAGCTTGGCGGTGGGAGGGCCGGCTGATGAGCAGTTCTTC
TRBV18,.,TRBJ1-2,.,CASSPPSGAARNYGYTF,TGTGCCAGCTCACCACCCTCAGGGGCTGCCCGGAACTATGGCTACACCTTC
TRBV15,few,TRBJ1-4,.,CATSWGATNEKLFF,TGTGCCACCTCTTGGGGCGCAACTAATGAAAAACTGTTTTTT
TRBV20-1,many,TRBJ2-1,.,CSAKPLYSFGEQFF,TGCAGTGCTAAACCCCTCTATAGCTTTGGTGAGCAGTTCTTC
TRBV7-9,few,TRBJ1-4,.,CASSLAQNTEKLFF,TGTGCCAGCAGCTTAGCACAGAACACTGAAAAACTGTTTTTT
TRBV5-1,.,TRBJ2-1,TRBD1,CASSLLQGVWNEQFF,TGCGCCAGCAGCTTGCTTCAGGGGGTATGGAATGAGCAGTTCTTC
TRBV10-3,many,TRBJ2-3,TRBD2,CAITPGSGRFSDTQYF,TGTGCCATCACCCCGGGAAGCGGGAGATTCTCAGATACGCAGTATTTT
TRBV6-5,few,TRBJ1-2,.,CASSYSLLRGALNYGYTF,TGTGCCAGCAGTTACTCGCTCCTTAGGGGGGCGCTGAACTATGGCTACACCTTC
TRBV12-3/TRBV12-4,.,TRBJ1-5,.,CASSFQNSNQPQHF,TGTGCCAGCAGTTTTCAGAATAGCAATCAGCCCCAGCATTTT
TRBV12-3/TRBV12-4,.,TRBJ2-7,.,CASSPFRTEQYF,TGTGCCAGCAGCCCTTTCCGGACGGAGCAGTACTTC
TRBV4-3,.,TRBJ1-1,.,CASSQRRDTEAFF,TGCGCCAGCAGCCAAAGGCGGGACACTGAAGCTTTCTTT
TRBV7-9,.,TRBJ2-7,TRBD1,CASSARQGSYEQYF,TGTGCCAGCAGCGCCCGACAGGGTTCCTACGAGCAGTACTTC
TRBV12-3/TRBV12-4,few,TRBJ2-7,TRBD2,CASGAGATYEQYF,TGTGCCAGCGGAGCGGGGGCAACCTACGAGCAGTACTTC
TRBV7-2,.,TRBJ2-7,.,CASSPAFRPYEQYF,TGTGCCAGCAGCCCGGCTTTTAGACCCTACGAGCAGTACTTC
TRBV5-6,.,TRBJ2-7,.,CASSPHLSSSYEQYF,TGTGCCAGCAGCCCCCACCTATCCAGCTCCTACGAGCAGTACTTC
TRBV30,.,TRBJ2-2,.,CAWRKGHVRTGELFF,TGTGCCTGGAGAAAGGGACATGTCCGCACCGGGGAGCTGTTTTTT
TRBV5-1,.,TRBJ2-4,.,CASRERTPANIQYF,TGCGCCAGCAGGGAGAGGACGCCCGCAAACATTCAGTACTTC
TRBV20-1,few,TRBJ2-2,TRBD2,CSARGLAAGSSSTGELFF,TGCAGTGCTAGAGGACTAGCGGCCGGAAGTTCCTCCACCGGGGAGCTGTTTTTT
TRBV12-3/TRBV12-4,.,TRBJ2-2,TRBD2,CASSLGGAGELFF,TGTGCCAGCAGTTTGGGGGGGGCCGGGGAGCTGTTTTTT
TRBV5-1,few,TRBJ1-5,.,CASSLGGAEPQHF,TGCGCCAGCAGCTTGGGAGGGGCCGAGCCCCAGCATTTT
TRBV7-2,many,TRBJ2-3,.,CASSFQGADTQYF,TGTGCCAGCAGCTTCCAGGGAGCAGATACGCAGTATTTT
TRBV12-3/TRBV12-4,.,TRBJ2-3,.,CASSQGHPLYTDTQYF,TGTGCCAGCAGTCAGGGACACCCTCTATACACAGATACGCAGTATTTT
TRBV5-1,.,TRBJ1-2,TRBD1,CASSWTGVNYGYTF,TGCGCCAGCAGCTGGACAGGGGTTAACTATGGCTACACCTTC
TRBV30,few,TRBJ2-1,.,CAWSVGTGTEQFF,TGTGCCTGGAGTGTTGGGACCGGGACGGAGCAGTTCTTC
TRBV5-1,.,TRBJ1-2,TRBD1,CASSLTQGADYGYTF,TGCGCCAGCAGCTTGACACAGGGGGCGGACTATGGCTACACCTTC
TRBV2,.,TRBJ2-1,.,CASSEGEKAYNEQFF,TGTGCCAGCAGTGAAGGGGAAAAGGCCTACAATGAGCAGTTCTTC
TRBV12-3/TRBV12-4,.,TRBJ2-2,TRBD1,CASTRTGPIGGELFF,TGTGCCAGCACTAGGACAGGCCCGATCGGCGGGGAGCTGTTTTTT
TRBV7-8,.,TRBJ1-3,TRBD1,CASSSDRGLFGNTIYF,TGTGCCAGCAGCTCCGACAGGGGCCTGTTTGGAAACACCATATATTTT
TRBV5-1,.,TRBJ2-3,TRBD2,CASSLILAGGTDTQYF,TGCGCCAGCAGCTTGATCCTAGCGGGAGGCACAGATACGCAGTATTTT
TRBV5-4,.,TRBJ1-4,.,CASSSDDRCNEKLFF,TGTGCCAGCAGCTCAGATGACAGATGTAATGAAAAACTGTTTTTT
TRBV4-3,.,TRBJ2-3,.,CASSIDTGGYTDTQYF,TGCGCCAGCAGCATAGATACCGGGGGCTACACAGATACGCAGTATTTT
TRBV5-1,.,TRBJ1-2,.,CASSLLYGTHGYTF,TGCGCCAGCAGCCTACTATATGGGACCCATGGCTACACCTTC